This T cell receptor (beta chain) emerged from a study of tumor and adjacent non-tumor tissue in lung cancer. Turning to the study itself: About 4.17 million productive TCRbeta reads were obtained per sample on average. Study observations and caveats: In normal lung, the top 100 clones were significantly more dominant than in tumor. Higher tumor TCR diversity was associated with shorter survival.

A modified ARM-PCR protocol with three rounds of nested PCR amplified TCRbeta. TCRdb reprocessed the multiplex PCR reads with MiXCR, giving one entry per CDR3 protein. The table includes about 140,000 distinct CDR3 sequences, around 67% detected once. This sample's RNA came from whole unsorted tissue. Newly diagnosed lung cancer patients had thoracic surgery in China, August–late 2014, without prior chemotherapy. On this clonotype: Its antigen is still unknown.

The TCR was taken from a man between 60 and 75 years old with small cell lung cancer. The sequenced material came from lung tumor tissue.

CDR3 sequence (DNA): TGTGCCAGCATCCTCCGGCGGGGCAGGGGGCCAGAGACCCAGTACTTC. Translating gives CASILRRGRGPETQYF. The rearrangement links TRBV6-8 to TRBJ2-5; TRBD1 matches at 8 bases. Germline loops: CDR1 MNHGY, CDR2 SAAAGT. Germline trimming cut 7 bases from V and 4 bases from J; bases unmatched to any gene: 14. The length of the CDR3 is 16 residues.